These 32 T cell receptor beta chains share one sample of origin, sequenced in a study of blood T cell repertoires in COVID-19. Generated by immunoSEQ multiplex PCR, the TCRdb table keeps only in-frame clones and is missing some. The sample yields around 70,000 clones, about nine tenths seen once. Sequencing was carried out using peripheral blood. The receptors here all came from a man aged 45-60 years with active COVID-19.

DNA for the CDR3: TGTGCCAGTAGCCCTTGGGCTCAGGGCACTGAAGCTTTCTTT. Translated, it gives CASSPWAQGTEAFF. The chain uses TRBV19 and TRBJ1-1; a possible D gene is TRBD1 (5 bases). Trimming removed 6 bases from V and 4 bases from J, with 15 bases in between. The CDR3 is made up of 14 amino acids. Germline V gives CDR1 LNHDA, CDR2 SQIVND (reference sequence).

The chain combines TRBV6-1 with TRBJ1-2; D is unclear. The CDR3 spans 16 residues. The V gene's germline CDR1 is MNHNS and CDR2 SASEGT. V was shortened by 2 bases and J by 3 bases, with 16 bases between the two germline ends. The CDR3 is CASSEIGLGRDYGYTF. The CDR3 DNA reads TGTGCCAGCAGTGAAATTGGACTAGGGAGGGACTATGGCTACACCTTC.

The chain carries TRBV19 and TRBJ1-2; TRBD1 matches 12 bases. The CDR3 length is 16 residues. Germline loops: CDR1 LNHDA, CDR2 SQIVND (reference sequence). Unmatched junction bases numbered 9, after V lost 5 bases and J lost 5 bases. CDR3 region: CASSRPGQGAVYGYTF. The CDR3 region has the DNA TGTGCCAGTAGTCGGCCGGGACAGGGGGCGGTGTATGGCTACACCTTC.

The chain links TRBV18 to TRBJ2-5, with TRBD2 as a possible D gene (6 bases). Germline assignment: CDR1 KGHSH and CDR2 LQKENI. The CDR3 loop spans 14 amino acids. V shed 5 bases and J shed 5 bases, with 15 bases lying between them. The CDR3 is CASSSRAGGETQYF. The DNA of the CDR3 is TGTGCCAGCTCAAGCCGTGCAGGAGGGGAGACCCAGTACTTC.

The chain combines TRBV6-5 with TRBJ2-3; TRBD2 aligns across 9 bases. Germline loops: CDR1 MNHEY, CDR2 SVGAGI. Trimming removed 6 bases from V and 3 bases from J; junction bases left unmatched: 4. The CDR3 extends over 14 amino acids. The CDR3 protein is CASRTAGGTDTQYF. The CDR3, as DNA: TGTGCCAGCAGAACCGCGGGGGGGACAGATACGCAGTATTTT.

This clone was picked up a small number of times. The V and J genes are TRBV28 and TRBJ2-3, with 8 bases matching TRBD2. Germline V gene lookup returns CDR1 MDHEN and CDR2 SYDVKM. CDR3 length equals 16 residues. V lost 3 bases and J lost 6; bases outside the gene matches: 11. The CDR3, as DNA: TGTGCCAGCAGTTTCGTTCCTAGCGGGTTTCGGGATACGCAGTATTTT. This gives the protein CASSFVPSGFRDTQYF.

V usage is TRBV11-2 and J usage is TRBJ2-4, with D tentatively TRBD1 (7 bases). Between the trimmed V and J ends, which lost 5 bases and 2 bases, there was a span of 19 bases. Germline V gene sequence: CDR1 SGHAT, CDR2 FQNNGV. The CDR3 loop spans 17 amino acids. For the CDR3, the DNA is TGTGCCAGCAGCCGCCCGGGGGCAGGGGGAACCAAAAACATTCAGTACTTC. Its translation: CASSRPGAGGTKNIQYF. Variable domain in full (rest from reference TRBV11-2 and TRBJ2-4): EAGVAQSPRYKIIEKRQSVAFWCNPISGHATLYWYQQILGQGPKLLIQFQNNGVVDDSQLPKDRFSAERLKGVDSTLKIQPAKLEDSAVYLCASSRPGAGGTKNIQYFGAGTRLSVL.

V gene TRBV7-3 combines with J gene TRBJ2-7, with no clear D. In germline, CDR1 is SGHTA, CDR2 FQGTGA. The CDR3 runs to 9 residues. Trimming pared 11 bases from V and 4 bases from J, leaving 6 bases between. In DNA, the CDR3 is TGTGCCGCCGGGTACGAGCAGTACTTC. As protein: CAAGYEQYF. The full variable domain, rest sourced from reference TRBV7-3 and TRBJ2-7, is GAGVSQTPSNKVTEKGKYVELRCDPISGHTALYWYRQSLGQGPEFLIYFQGTGAADDSGLPNDRFFAVRPEGSVSTLKIQRTERGDSAVYLCAAGYEQYFGPGTRLTVT.

This chain links TRBV5-4 with TRBJ1-2, with TRBD1 matching 10 bases. Germline trimming cut 1 base from V and 7 bases from J; bases unmatched to any gene: 7. Germline values: CDR1 SGHNT, CDR2 YYREEE (reference sequence). The CDR3 is made up of 15 amino acids. CDR3 residues: CASSLPTGGGLGYTF. CDR3 in DNA: TGTGCCAGCAGCTTGCCGACAGGGGGCGGACTTGGCTACACCTTC. Full variable domain (outside the CDR3, taken from reference TRBV5-4 and TRBJ1-2): ETGVTQSPTHLIKTRGQQVTLRCSSQSGHNTVSWYQQALGQGPQFIFQYYREEENGRGNFPPRFSGLQFPNYSSELNVNALELDDSALYLCASSLPTGGGLGYTFGSGTRLTVV.

The chain employs TRBV24-1 and TRBJ2-5; D possibly corresponds to TRBD1 (6 bases). The CDR3 is 15 amino acids. Germline V lookup: CDR1 KGHDR, CDR2 SFDVKD. V was cut by 1 base and J by 1 base, with 9 bases left in between. The CDR3 region is CATSDLGQSQETQYF. CDR3 bases: TGTGCCACCAGTGATTTAGGACAGAGCCAAGAGACCCAGTACTTC.

The chain recombines TRBV7-2 with TRBJ1-2; no definite D call. The CDR3 has 12 amino acids. With 5 bases removed from V and 4 bases from J, the gap between germline ends came to 8 bases. The germline CDR1 and CDR2 sequences are SGHTA and FQGNSA. DNA of the CDR3: TGTGCCAGCAGCCGGACTGCCTATGGCTACACCTTC. It translates to CASSRTAYGYTF.

This chain's CDR3 is CASSRGTFRGAYNEQFF. CDR3 nucleotide sequence: TGTGCCAGCAGCCGGGGGACTTTCCGTGGGGCCTACAATGAGCAGTTCTTC. The rearrangement links TRBV5-8 to TRBJ2-1; tentatively, D is TRBD2 (6 bases). The V end lost 4 bases, the J end lost 2 bases, and 19 bases lay between the germline ends. This CDR3 contains 17 residues. Germline assignment: CDR1 SGHTS and CDR2 YDEGEE.

This chain connects TRBV18 to TRBJ2-1; TRBD2 agrees at 11 bases. The CDR3 sequence is 15 residues long. Germline V gene data show CDR1 as KGHSH and CDR2 as LQKENI. V trimming: 1 base; J trimming: 5 bases; junction bases outside the gene matches: 1. The CDR3 nucleotides are TGTGCCAGCTCACCACTAGCGGGGGGGGACAATGAGCAGTTCTTC. Translating gives CASSPLAGGDNEQFF.

J is TRBJ2-3 and V is TRBV5-1; TRBD2 matches 11 bases. This CDR3 has 16 amino acids. Germline-derived CDR1 and CDR2 are SGHRS and YFSETQ. V shed 1 base, J shed 5 bases, and the junction held 6 bases outside the gene matches. Written as DNA, the CDR3 is TGCGCCAGCAGCTTGCCTCTAGCGGGAGGAGGAGATACGCAGTATTTT. Translating it yields CASSLPLAGGGDTQYF.

J is TRBJ1-1 and V is TRBV6-2 or TRBV6-3, with D possibly TRBD1 on 5 matching bases. The germline gives CDR1 MNHEY, CDR2 SVGEGT. This CDR3 spans 13 amino acids. V dropped 5 bases and J dropped 3 bases, with 10 bases sitting between them. The CDR3 bases are TGTGCCAGCAGTAACCGGGACTACACTGAAGCTTTCTTT. As protein: CASSNRDYTEAFF.

This clone came up a few times. The CDR3 here is CSASFGINQPQHF. CDR3 nucleotides: TGCAGTGCTAGTTTCGGGATCAATCAGCCCCAGCATTTT. This chain joins TRBV20-1 and TRBJ1-5; no clear D. Germline V gene sequence: CDR1 DFQATT, CDR2 SNEGSKA (reference sequence). Between the trimmed V and J ends, which lost 3 bases and 3 bases, there was a span of 9 bases. The CDR3 spans 13 residues.

The chain has TRBV6-6 and TRBJ1-2, with D possibly matching TRBD1 (5 bases). There are 13 residues in the CDR3. Germline CDR1 and CDR2: MNHNY and SVGAGI (reference sequence). Trimming took 8 bases from V and 3 from J, leaving 13 bases between them. The CDR3 DNA is TGTGCCAGCTCCGACGGGGGATACTATGGCTACACCTTC. Its translation is CASSDGGYYGYTF.

The J gene is TRBJ1-2, the V gene TRBV2; D possibly corresponds to TRBD1 (5 bases). Per germline, CDR1 SNHLY and CDR2 FYNNEI. V was trimmed by 0 bases and J by 6 bases, leaving 14 bases between them. The CDR3 is 15 amino acids. CDR3 in DNA: TGTGCCAGCAGTGAAGCAGGCAGGGATCCCAATGGCTACACCTTC. The encoded protein is CASSEAGRDPNGYTF.

CDR3 residues: CASSRTGGADEKLFF. CDR3 DNA: TGTGCCAGCAGCCGGACAGGGGGCGCGGATGAAAAACTGTTTTTT. J is TRBJ1-4 and V is TRBV9; TRBD1 agrees at 11 bases. This CDR3 is built from 15 residues. Trimming cost V 4 bases and J 6 bases; bases outside gene matches: 5. CDR1 and CDR2 (germline): SGDLS, YYNGEE.

The rearrangement uses TRBV24-1 and TRBJ2-2, with 11 positions matching TRBD2. J was trimmed by 6 bases and V by 1 base; bases with no gene match: 3. There are 16 residues in the CDR3. Germline V CDR1 and CDR2: KGHDR, SFDVKD. Written as DNA, the CDR3 is TGTGCCACCAGTGATTTAAAACTAGCGGGAGCCGGGGAGCTGTTTTTT. Translated, it gives CATSDLKLAGAGELFF.

The gene calls are TRBV11-2 and TRBJ1-4; unclear D gene. V was shortened by 4 bases and J by 7 bases, with 13 bases between the two germline ends. CDR1 SGHAT and CDR2 FQNNGV come from the germline V gene. The CDR3 loop spans 14 amino acids. The CDR3 bases are TGTGCCAGCAGCTCCTTGGGGAGGGCTGAAAAACTGTTTTTT. The encoded protein is CASSSLGRAEKLFF.

The table lists this clone with a count of one. This chain links TRBV5-4 with TRBJ2-7; TRBD1 matches at 8 bases. This CDR3 region has 15 residues. Germline assignment: CDR1 SGHNT and CDR2 YYREEE (reference sequence). After removal of 5 bases from V and 2 bases from J, the junction contained 9 bases not matched to a gene. DNA for the CDR3: TGTGCCAGCAGTCAAGCAGGGGGCAGGACCTACGAGCAGTACTTC. This encodes CASSQAGGRTYEQYF. Full variable domain (rest looked up from reference TRBV5-4 and TRBJ2-7): ETGVTQSPTHLIKTRGQQVTLRCSSQSGHNTVSWYQQALGQGPQFIFQYYREEENGRGNFPPRFSGLQFPNYSSELNVNALELDDSALYLCASSQAGGRTYEQYFGPGTRLTVT.

The rearrangement uses TRBV18 and TRBJ2-5, with D tentatively TRBD2 (5 bases). There are 14 residues in the CDR3. V lost 1 base, J lost 1 base, and 7 bases lay in between. Germline V lookup: CDR1 KGHSH, CDR2 LQKENI. CDR3 sequence: CASSPRTVQETQYF. CDR3 sequence (DNA): TGTGCCAGCTCACCACGGACTGTCCAAGAGACCCAGTACTTC.

The gene calls are TRBV15 and TRBJ2-7; 9 bases are shared with TRBD2. CDR1 and CDR2 from the germline V gene are LNHNV and YYDKDF (reference sequence). V lost 0 bases to trimming and J lost 0 bases; unmatched junction nucleotides: 12. The CDR3 spans 19 residues. CDR3 in amino acids: CATSRENVVGTSSSYEQYF. The DNA for the CDR3 is TGTGCCACCAGCAGAGAGAATGTGGTCGGGACTAGCAGCTCCTACGAGCAGTACTTC. Looking up the rest from reference TRBV15 and TRBJ2-7 gives the full variable domain: DAMVIQNPRYQVTQFGKPVTLSCSQTLNHNVMYWYQQKSSQAPKLLFHYYDKDFNNEADTPDNFQSRRPNTSFCFLDIRSPGLGDTAMYLCATSRENVVGTSSSYEQYFGPGTRLTVT.

The rearrangement joins TRBV28 to TRBJ2-3, with D maybe TRBD1 (6 bases). V shed 6 bases and J shed 3 bases, with 10 bases lying between them. There are 13 residues in the CDR3. In germline, CDR1 is MDHEN, CDR2 SYDVKM. CDR3 bases: TGTGCCAGCAGGCGGACAGATACAGATACGCAGTATTTT. It yields the protein CASRRTDTDTQYF.

The J gene is TRBJ1-1, the V gene TRBV7-9; possibly TRBD1 for D (6 bases). V shed 4 bases and J shed 4 bases, with 10 bases lying between them. The V gene's germline CDR1 is SEHNR and CDR2 FQNEAQ (reference sequence). This CDR3 comprises 13 residues. CDR3 in DNA: TGTGCCAGCAGCTCCACAGGGTCCACTGAAGCTTTCTTT. Encoded protein: CASSSTGSTEAFF.

The rearrangement uses TRBV28 and TRBJ2-3; D ambiguous. This CDR3 spans 12 amino acids. Germline V lookup: CDR1 MDHEN, CDR2 SYDVKM. V shed 5 bases and J shed 8 bases, with 11 bases lying between them. The CDR3: CASSPLALTQYF. CDR3 in DNA: TGTGCCAGCAGTCCCTTGGCCCTTACGCAGTATTTT.

This chain uses TRBV12-3 or TRBV12-4 with TRBJ1-1; no clear D. CDR3 length equals 11 residues. Trimming left V 8 bases short and J 1 base short, with 5 bases between. The CDR3 DNA reads as TGTGCCAGCTCAGGGAACACTGAAGCTTTCTTT. Translating it yields CASSGNTEAFF.

DNA for the CDR3: TGTGCCAGCTCCCGAGAAGCCTCTGGGGCCAACGTCCTGACTTTC. Amino acids: CASSREASGANVLTF. The rearrangement joins TRBV18 to TRBJ2-6; D unresolved. V dropped 6 bases and J dropped 0 bases, with 9 bases sitting between them. This CDR3 is 15 amino acids long. Per germline, CDR1 KGHSH and CDR2 LQKENI.

The V gene is TRBV18, the J gene TRBJ2-1; perhaps TRBD2 as D (6 bases). V dropped 1 base and J dropped 4 bases, with 11 bases sitting between them. The CDR3 contains 15 residues. The V gene's germline CDR1 is KGHSH and CDR2 LQKENI. DNA of the CDR3: TGTGCCAGCTCACCACTGGGACTCCAGTACAATGAGCAGTTCTTC. Protein sequence: CASSPLGLQYNEQFF. Looking up the rest from reference TRBV18 and TRBJ2-1 gives the full variable domain: NAGVMQNPRHLVRRRGQEARLRCSPMKGHSHVYWYRQLPEEGLKFMVYLQKENIIDESGMPKERFSAEFPKEGPSILRIQQVVRGDSAAYFCASSPLGLQYNEQFFGPGTRLTVL.

The rearrangement links TRBV25-1 to TRBJ1-2, with 7 bases fitting TRBD1. This CDR3 region has 12 residues. Germline V lookup: CDR1 MGHDK, CDR2 SYGVNS. Trimming removed 8 bases from V and 3 bases from J; junction bases left unmatched: 3. The CDR3 is CASGDSYYGYTF. The DNA of the CDR3 is TGTGCCAGCGGGGACAGTTACTATGGCTACACCTTC.

The rearrangement links TRBV18 to TRBJ2-2, with TRBD1 matching 7 bases. The CDR3 loop spans 15 amino acids. CDR1 is KGHSH and CDR2 is LQKENI in the germline V gene. The trim removed 3 bases at V and 2 bases at J, leaving 3 bases unmatched. The CDR3 coding sequence is TGTGCCAGCTCACCTAGGGACAGTAACACCGGGGAGCTGTTTTTT. Protein sequence: CASSPRDSNTGELFF. Full variable domain (outside the CDR3, taken from reference TRBV18 and TRBJ2-2): NAGVMQNPRHLVRRRGQEARLRCSPMKGHSHVYWYRQLPEEGLKFMVYLQKENIIDESGMPKERFSAEFPKEGPSILRIQQVVRGDSAAYFCASSPRDSNTGELFFGEGSRLTVL.